This T cell receptor (beta chain) was recovered during a study of blood T cell repertoires in COVID-19. In the study overall: Donors in the United States, Italy and Spain gave samples during acute or convalescent COVID-19. In each case, the material was cDNA or gDNA derived from T cells, B-cell-depleted T cells, or PBMCs.

Comments on this clone: At one of its ends the junction is not consistent with the germline gene, which may arise from a read error. Other DNA variants within this sample encode the same CDR3.

Per the original data handling: The authors estimated nucleated cell counts from reference gene primer amplification. This table comes from immunoSEQ multiplex PCR, and its TCRdb copy is limited to in-frame clones, with some not included. V, J and clone size are taken as reported in that table, and D and trimming were inferred from the DNA itself. The sample shows over 85,000 clones, approximately 86% of them seen only once. This CDR3 contains 14 residues. CDR1 is LNHDA, CDR2 SQIVND, per germline (reference sequence). This chain joins TRBV19 and TRBJ2-7, with D perhaps matching TRBD2 (5 bases). What was sequenced was peripheral blood. This receptor was identified in a human donor in a cohort sampled during active COVID-19. The CDR3 protein is CASSTGRAHGEQYF. DNA for the CDR3: TGTGCCAGTAGTACGGGAAGGGCTCACGGCGAGCAGTATTTC.